The sequence of this TCR beta chain was determined in a study of post-analysis software for immune sequencing data. Study as a whole: In terms of disease course, relapsing-remitting, secondary progressive and progressive-relapsing multiple sclerosis were included.

This clonotype was observed a handful of times. What it binds is unknown. CDR1 and CDR2 from the germline V gene are SGHRS and YFSETQ. V was pared by 4 bases and J by 7 bases, with 4 bases of the junction left unmatched. The CDR3 consists of 13 residues. Unique molecular identifiers were carried by the TCR beta cDNA libraries. TCRdb processed the PCR reads anew with MiXCR; each CDR3 protein has one entry. In the table there are a few hundred thousand distinct CDR3 sequences, 30% to 40% of which are singletons. Notes on the study in general: Included in a set of roughly five TRBV segments more frequent in patients than controls were TRBV5-6, TRBV5-1 and TRBV20-1.

The TCR comes from a girl aged 2-10 years with multiple sclerosis. Specimen: blood. V and J are TRBV5-1 and TRBJ2-1; TRBD1 matches at 8 bases. CDR3 in DNA: TGCGCCAGCAGCCTGGGACAGGCAAATGAGCAGTTCTTC. Translating it yields CASSLGQANEQFF.